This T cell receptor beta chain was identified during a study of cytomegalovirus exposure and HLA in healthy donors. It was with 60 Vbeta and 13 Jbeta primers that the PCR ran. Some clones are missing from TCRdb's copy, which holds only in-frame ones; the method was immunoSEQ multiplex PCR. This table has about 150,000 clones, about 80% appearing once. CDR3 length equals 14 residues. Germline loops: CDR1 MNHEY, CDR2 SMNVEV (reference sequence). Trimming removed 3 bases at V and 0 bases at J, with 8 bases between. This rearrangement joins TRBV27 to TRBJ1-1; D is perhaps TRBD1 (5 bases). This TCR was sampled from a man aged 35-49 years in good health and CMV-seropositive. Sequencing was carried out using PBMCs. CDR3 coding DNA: TGTGCCAGCAGTTTGGGGCCTCTGAACACTGAAGCTTTCTTT. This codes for CASSLGPLNTEAFF.